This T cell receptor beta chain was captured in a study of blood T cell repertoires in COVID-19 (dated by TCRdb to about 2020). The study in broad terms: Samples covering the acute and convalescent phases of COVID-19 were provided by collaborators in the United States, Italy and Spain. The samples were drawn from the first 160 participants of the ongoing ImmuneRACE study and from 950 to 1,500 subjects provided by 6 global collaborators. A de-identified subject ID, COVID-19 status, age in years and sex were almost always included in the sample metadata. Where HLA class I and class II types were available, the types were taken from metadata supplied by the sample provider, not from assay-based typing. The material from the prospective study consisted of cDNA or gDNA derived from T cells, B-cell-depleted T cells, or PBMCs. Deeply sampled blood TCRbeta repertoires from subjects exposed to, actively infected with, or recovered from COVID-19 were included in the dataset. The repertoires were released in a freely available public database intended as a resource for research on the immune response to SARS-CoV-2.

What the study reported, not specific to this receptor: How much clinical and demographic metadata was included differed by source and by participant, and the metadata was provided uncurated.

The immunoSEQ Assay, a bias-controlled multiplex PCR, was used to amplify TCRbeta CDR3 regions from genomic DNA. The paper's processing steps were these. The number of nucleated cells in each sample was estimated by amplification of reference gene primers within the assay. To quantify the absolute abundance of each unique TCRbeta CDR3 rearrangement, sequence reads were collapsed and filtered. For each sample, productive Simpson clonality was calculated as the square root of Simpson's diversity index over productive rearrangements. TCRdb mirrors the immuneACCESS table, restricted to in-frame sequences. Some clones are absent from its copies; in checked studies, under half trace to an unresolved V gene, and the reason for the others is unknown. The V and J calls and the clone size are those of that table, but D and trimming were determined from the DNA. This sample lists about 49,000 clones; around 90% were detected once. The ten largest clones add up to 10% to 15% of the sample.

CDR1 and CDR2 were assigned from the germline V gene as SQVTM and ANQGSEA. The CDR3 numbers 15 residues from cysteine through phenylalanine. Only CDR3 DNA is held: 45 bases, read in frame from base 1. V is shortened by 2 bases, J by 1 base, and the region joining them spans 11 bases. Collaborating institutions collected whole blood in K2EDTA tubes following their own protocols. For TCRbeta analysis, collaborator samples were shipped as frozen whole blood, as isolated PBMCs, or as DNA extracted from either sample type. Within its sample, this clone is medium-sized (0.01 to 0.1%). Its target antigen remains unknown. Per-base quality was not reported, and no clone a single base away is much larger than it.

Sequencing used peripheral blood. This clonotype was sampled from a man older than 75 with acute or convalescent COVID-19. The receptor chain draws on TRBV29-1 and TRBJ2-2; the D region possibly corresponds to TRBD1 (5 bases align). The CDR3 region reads CSVEKAGLNTGELFF. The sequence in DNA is TGCAGCGTTGAAAAGGCAGGGCTGAACACCGGGGAGCTGTTTTTT.